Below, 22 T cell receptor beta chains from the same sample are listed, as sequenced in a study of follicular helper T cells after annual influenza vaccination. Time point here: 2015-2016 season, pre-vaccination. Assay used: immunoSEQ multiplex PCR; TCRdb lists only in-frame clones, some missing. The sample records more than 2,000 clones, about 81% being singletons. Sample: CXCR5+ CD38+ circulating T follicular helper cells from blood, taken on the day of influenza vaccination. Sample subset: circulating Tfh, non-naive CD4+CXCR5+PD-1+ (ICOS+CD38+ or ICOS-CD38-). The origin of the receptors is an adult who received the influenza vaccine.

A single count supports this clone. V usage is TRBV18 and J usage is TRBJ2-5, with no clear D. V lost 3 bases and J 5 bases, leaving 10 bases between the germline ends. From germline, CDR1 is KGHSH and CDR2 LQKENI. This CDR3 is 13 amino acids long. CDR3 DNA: TGTGCCAGCTCACCCGGGCAGGAGGAGACCCAGTACTTC. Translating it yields CASSPGQEETQYF.

Here the CDR3 DNA reads TGTGCCAGCAGCTTCACAGGAAGAGCCGACTGGGAGCTGTTTTTT. Translation: CASSFTGRADWELFF. This chain uses TRBV5-4 with TRBJ2-2; D may be TRBD1 (5 bases). Germline CDR1 reads SGHNT; CDR2 reads YYREEE (reference sequence). The CDR3 has 15 amino acids. V shed 2 bases and J shed 9 bases, with 17 bases lying between them.

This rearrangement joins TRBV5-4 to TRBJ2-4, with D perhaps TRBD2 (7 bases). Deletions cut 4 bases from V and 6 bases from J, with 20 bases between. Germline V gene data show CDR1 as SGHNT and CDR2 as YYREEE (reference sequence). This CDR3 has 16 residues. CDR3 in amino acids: CASSPQVGGLGNIQYF. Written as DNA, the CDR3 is TGTGCCAGCAGCCCCCAGGTGGGGGGGCTGGGAAACATTCAGTACTTC. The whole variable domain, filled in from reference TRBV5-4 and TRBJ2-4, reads ETGVTQSPTHLIKTRGQQVTLRCSSQSGHNTVSWYQQALGQGPQFIFQYYREEENGRGNFPPRFSGLQFPNYSSELNVNALELDDSALYLCASSPQVGGLGNIQYFGAGTRLSVL.

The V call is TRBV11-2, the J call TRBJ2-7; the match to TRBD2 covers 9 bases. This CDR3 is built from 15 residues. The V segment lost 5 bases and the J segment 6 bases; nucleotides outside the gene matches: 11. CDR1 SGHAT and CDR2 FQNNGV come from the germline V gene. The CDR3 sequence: CASSPGTSSLGEQYF. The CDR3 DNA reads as TGTGCCAGCAGCCCTGGGACTAGCAGCCTCGGCGAGCAGTACTTC. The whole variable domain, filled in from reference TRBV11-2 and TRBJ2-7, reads EAGVAQSPRYKIIEKRQSVAFWCNPISGHATLYWYQQILGQGPKLLIQFQNNGVVDDSQLPKDRFSAERLKGVDSTLKIQPAKLEDSAVYLCASSPGTSSLGEQYFGPGTRLTVT.

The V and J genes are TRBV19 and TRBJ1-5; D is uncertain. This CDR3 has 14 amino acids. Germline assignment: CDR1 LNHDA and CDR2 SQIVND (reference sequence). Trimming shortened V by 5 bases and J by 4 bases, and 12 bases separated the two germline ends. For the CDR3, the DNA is TGTGCCAGTAGTCCCGGTCAGTATAATCAGCCCCAGCATTTT. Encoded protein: CASSPGQYNQPQHF.

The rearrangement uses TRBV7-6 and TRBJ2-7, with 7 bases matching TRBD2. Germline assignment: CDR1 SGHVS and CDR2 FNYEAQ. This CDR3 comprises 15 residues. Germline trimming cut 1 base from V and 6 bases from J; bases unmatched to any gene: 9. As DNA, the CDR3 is TGTGCCAGCAGCTTAGGGGGGGGGACTATGGGCGAGCAGTACTTC. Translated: CASSLGGGTMGEQYF.

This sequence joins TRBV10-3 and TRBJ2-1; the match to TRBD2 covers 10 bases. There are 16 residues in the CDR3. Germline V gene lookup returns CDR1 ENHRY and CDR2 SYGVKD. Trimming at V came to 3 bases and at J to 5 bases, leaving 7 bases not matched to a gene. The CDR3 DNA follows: TGTGCCATCAGTGATAGGCTAGCGGGAGAGGACAATGAGCAGTTCTTC. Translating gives CAISDRLAGEDNEQFF.

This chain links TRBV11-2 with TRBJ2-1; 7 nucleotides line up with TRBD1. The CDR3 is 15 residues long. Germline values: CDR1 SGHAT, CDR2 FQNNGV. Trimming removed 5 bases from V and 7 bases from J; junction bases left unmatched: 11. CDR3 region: CASSRLSRGLNEQFF. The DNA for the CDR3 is TGTGCCAGCAGCCGCTTGTCCAGGGGGTTAAATGAGCAGTTCTTC.

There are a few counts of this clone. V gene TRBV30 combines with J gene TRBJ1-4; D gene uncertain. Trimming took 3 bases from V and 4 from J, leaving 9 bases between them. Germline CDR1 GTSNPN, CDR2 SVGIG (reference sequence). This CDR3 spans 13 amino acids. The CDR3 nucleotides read TGTGCCTGGAGCGGTCTTGGTAATGAAAAACTGTTTTTT. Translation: CAWSGLGNEKLFF.

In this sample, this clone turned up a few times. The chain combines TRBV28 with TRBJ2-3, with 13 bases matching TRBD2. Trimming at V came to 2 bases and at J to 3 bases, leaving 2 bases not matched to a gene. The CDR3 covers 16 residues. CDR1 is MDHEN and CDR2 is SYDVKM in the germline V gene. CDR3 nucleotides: TGTGCCAGCAGTTTAGGACTAGCGGGAGAAACAGATACGCAGTATTTT. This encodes CASSLGLAGETDTQYF.

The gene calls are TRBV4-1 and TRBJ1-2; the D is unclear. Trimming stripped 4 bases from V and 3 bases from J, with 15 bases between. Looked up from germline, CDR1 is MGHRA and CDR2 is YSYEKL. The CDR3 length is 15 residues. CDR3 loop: CASSPSQTADYGYTF. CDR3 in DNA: TGCGCCAGCAGCCCGAGTCAGACGGCGGACTATGGCTACACCTTC.

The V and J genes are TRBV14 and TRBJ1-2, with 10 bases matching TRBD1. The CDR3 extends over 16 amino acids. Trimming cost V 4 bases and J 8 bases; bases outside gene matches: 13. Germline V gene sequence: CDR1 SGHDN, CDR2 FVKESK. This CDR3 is CASSLSGTGVLPGYTF. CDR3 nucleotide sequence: TGTGCCAGCAGCCTTTCCGGGACAGGGGTCCTTCCGGGCTACACCTTC.

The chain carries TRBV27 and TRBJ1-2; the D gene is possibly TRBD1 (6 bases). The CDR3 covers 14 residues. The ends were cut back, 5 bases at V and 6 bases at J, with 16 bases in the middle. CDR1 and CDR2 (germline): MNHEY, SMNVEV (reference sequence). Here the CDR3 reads CASSPEGGGDGYTF. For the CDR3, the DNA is TGTGCCAGCAGTCCCGAGGGAGGGGGTGATGGCTACACCTTC.

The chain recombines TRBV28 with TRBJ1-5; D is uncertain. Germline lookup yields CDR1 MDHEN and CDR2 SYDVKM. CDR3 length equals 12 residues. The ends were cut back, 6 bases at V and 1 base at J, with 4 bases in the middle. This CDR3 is CASRMSNQPQHF. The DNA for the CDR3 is TGTGCCAGCAGGATGAGCAATCAGCCCCAGCATTTT. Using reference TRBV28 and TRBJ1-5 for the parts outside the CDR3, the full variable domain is DVKVTQSSRYLVKRTGEKVFLECVQDMDHENMFWYRQDPGLGLRLIYFSYDVKMKEKGDIPEGYSVSREKKERFSLILESASTNQTSMYLCASRMSNQPQHFGDGTRLSIL.

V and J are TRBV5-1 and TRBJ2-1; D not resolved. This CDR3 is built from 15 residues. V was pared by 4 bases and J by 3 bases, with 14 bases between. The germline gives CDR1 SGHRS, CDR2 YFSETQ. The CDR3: CASSKDTPSYNEQFF. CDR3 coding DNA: TGCGCCAGCAGCAAAGACACCCCCAGCTACAATGAGCAGTTCTTC.

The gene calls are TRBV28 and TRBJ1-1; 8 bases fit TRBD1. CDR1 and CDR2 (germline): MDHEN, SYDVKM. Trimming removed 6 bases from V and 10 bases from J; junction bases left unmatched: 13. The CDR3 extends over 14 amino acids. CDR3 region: CASSYTGGRVVAFF. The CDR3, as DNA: TGTGCCAGCAGCTACACAGGGGGGAGAGTGGTAGCTTTCTTT. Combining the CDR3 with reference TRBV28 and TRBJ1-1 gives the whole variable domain DVKVTQSSRYLVKRTGEKVFLECVQDMDHENMFWYRQDPGLGLRLIYFSYDVKMKEKGDIPEGYSVSREKKERFSLILESASTNQTSMYLCASSYTGGRVVAFFGQGTRLTVV.

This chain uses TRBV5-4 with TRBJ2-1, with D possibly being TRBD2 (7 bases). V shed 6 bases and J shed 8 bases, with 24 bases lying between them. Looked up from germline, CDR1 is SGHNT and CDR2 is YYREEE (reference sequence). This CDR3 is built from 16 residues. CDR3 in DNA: TGTGCCAGCAACCCCCGGGGGGCCGTAATTACCGATGAGCAGTTCTTC. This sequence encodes CASNPRGAVITDEQFF.

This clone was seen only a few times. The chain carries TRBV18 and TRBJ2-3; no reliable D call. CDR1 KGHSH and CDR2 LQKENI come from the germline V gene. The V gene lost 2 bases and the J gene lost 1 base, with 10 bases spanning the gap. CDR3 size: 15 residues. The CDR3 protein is CASSPGNIGTDTQYF. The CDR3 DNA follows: TGTGCCAGCTCACCAGGGAATATTGGCACAGATACGCAGTATTTT.

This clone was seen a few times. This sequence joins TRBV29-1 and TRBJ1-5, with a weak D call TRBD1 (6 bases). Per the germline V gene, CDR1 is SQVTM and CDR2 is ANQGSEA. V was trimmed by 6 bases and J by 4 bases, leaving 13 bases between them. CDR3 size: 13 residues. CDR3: CSVNTGLNQPQHF. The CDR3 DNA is TGCAGCGTGAATACAGGGCTGAATCAGCCCCAGCATTTT. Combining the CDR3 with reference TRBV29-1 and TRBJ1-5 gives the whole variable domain SAVISQKPSRDICQRGTSLTIQCQVDSQVTMMFWYRQQPGQSLTLIATANQGSEATYESGFVIDKFPISRPNLTFSTLTVSNMSPEDSSIYLCSVNTGLNQPQHFGDGTRLSIL.

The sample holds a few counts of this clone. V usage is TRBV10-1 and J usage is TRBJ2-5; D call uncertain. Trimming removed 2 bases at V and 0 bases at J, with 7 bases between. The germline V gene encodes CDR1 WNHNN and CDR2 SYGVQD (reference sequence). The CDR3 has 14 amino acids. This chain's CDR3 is CASSEGRNQETQYF. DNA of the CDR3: TGCGCCAGCAGTGAGGGTCGAAACCAAGAGACCCAGTACTTC.

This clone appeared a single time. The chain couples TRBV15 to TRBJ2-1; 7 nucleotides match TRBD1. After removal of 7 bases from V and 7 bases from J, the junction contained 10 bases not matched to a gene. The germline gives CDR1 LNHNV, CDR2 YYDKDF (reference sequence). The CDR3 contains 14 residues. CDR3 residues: CATTDRQGRNEQFF. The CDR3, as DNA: TGTGCCACCACGGACAGGCAGGGGAGAAATGAGCAGTTCTTC.

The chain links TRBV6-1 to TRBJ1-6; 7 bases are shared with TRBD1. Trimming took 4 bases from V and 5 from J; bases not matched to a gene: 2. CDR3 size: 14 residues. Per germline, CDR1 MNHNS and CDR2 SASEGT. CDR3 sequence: CASSGQGHNSPLHF. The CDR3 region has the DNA TGTGCCAGCAGTGGACAGGGACATAATTCACCCCTCCACTTT.